This TCR beta chain was captured in a study of identical twins. General study points: Analyses based on zero insertions could be partly confounded by invariant MAIT and iNKT cells. Cord blood's abundant beta clonotypes had fewer insertions, unlike memory repertoires. Modelling underestimated the level of out-of-frame TCR alpha sharing observed in monozygotic twins. With beta out-of-frame sequences, excess sharing by twins was weaker.

The germline V gene encodes CDR1 MDHEN and CDR2 SYDVKM. The CDR3 extends over 14 amino acids. V dropped 8 bases and J dropped 1 base, with 14 bases sitting between them. TCRdb itself ran the 5' RACE reads through MiXCR, one entry per CDR3 protein. The sample holds approximately 890,000 distinct CDR3 sequences, more than 9% seen once. On this clonotype itself: Antigen specificity is unknown.

This same sample was also part of a study on yellow fever vaccine responses in identical twins.

The receptor's source is a woman between 18 and 29 years old in good health. Sequenced sample: PBMCs. The rearrangement links TRBV28 to TRBJ1-1; D is unclear. The CDR3 nucleotides read TGTGCCAGCCCACCTTCGACGAGGAACACTGAAGCTTTCTTT. Encoded protein: CASPPSTRNTEAFF.